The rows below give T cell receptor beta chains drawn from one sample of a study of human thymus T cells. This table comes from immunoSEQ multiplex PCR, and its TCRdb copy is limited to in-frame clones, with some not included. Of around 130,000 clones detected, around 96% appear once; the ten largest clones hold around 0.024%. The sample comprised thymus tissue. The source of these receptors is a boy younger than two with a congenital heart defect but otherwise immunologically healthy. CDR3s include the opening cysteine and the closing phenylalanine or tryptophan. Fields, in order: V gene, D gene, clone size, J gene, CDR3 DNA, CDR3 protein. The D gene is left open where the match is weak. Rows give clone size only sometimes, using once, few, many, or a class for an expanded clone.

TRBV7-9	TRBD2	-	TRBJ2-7	TGTGCCAGCAGCCCAGATAGGGAGGCTGGGACTAGCGCTTACGAGCAGTACTTC	CASSPDREAGTSAYEQYF
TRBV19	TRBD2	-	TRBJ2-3	TGTGCCAGTAGGGACGAGCGGGGGGGCCCAGATACGCAGTATTTT	CASRDERGGPDTQYF
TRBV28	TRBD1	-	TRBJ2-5	TGTGCCAGCAGTGTGGACAGGGGGCAAGAGACCCAGTACTTC	CASSVDRGQETQYF
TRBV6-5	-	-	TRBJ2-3	TGTGCCAGCAGTTACGAGGGTAACCCAGATACGCAGTATTTT	CASSYEGNPDTQYF
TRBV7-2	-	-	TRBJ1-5	TGTGCCAGCAGCCTTCCCGGGGGGCAGCCCCAGCATTTT	CASSLPGGQPQHF
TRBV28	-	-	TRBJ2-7	TGTGCCAGCACCTTACGGGGGCCTAAAAACTCCTACGAGCAGTACTTC	CASTLRGPKNSYEQYF
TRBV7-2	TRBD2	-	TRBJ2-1	TGTGCCAGCAGTTCTCCTGGACTAGCGGGGCTCTACAATGAGCAGTTCTTC	CASSSPGLAGLYNEQFF
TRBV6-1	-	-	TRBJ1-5	TGTGCCAGCAGTGAAGGCGACCTTCTCCCTTATAGCAATCAGCCCCAGCATTTT	CASSEGDLLPYSNQPQHF
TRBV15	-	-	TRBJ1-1	TGTGCCACCAGCAGGGGGAGATCTGTAGAAGCTTTCTTT	CATSRGRSVEAFF
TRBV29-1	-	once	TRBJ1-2	TGCAGCGTTGAAGGGACGTCCTATGGCTACACCTTC	CSVEGTSYGYTF
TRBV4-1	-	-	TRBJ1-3	TGCGCCAGCAGCCAGAAAGAAGCCCGGGGGGACTCTGGAAACACCATATATTTT	CASSQKEARGDSGNTIYF
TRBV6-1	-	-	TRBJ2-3	TGTGCCAGCAGTTTCCCGGGGGGCTCGGGAGATACGCAGTATTTT	CASSFPGGSGDTQYF
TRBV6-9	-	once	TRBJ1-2	TGTGCCAGCAGTAATTACCGGCCTTACGGAAAGACCTATGGCTTC	CASSNYRPYGKTYGF
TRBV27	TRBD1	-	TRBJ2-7	TGTGCCAGCAGTCATCAAACGGCGCAGGGGGCCCCCTACGAGCAGTACTTC	CASSHQTAQGAPYEQYF
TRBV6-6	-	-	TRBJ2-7	TGTGCCAGCAGTCCCCTATCCGAGCAGTACTTC	CASSPLSEQYF
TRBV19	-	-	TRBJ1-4	TGTGCCAGTTCTGGGGAACGGACAGCCTGGGAGGAAAAACTGTTTTTT	CASSGERTAWEEKLFF
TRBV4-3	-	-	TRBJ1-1	TGCGCCAGCAGCCAAGAGGAGGGGGGCACTGAAGCTTTCTTT	CASSQEEGGTEAFF
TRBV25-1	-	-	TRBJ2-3	TGTGCCAGCAGTGAAGTGACAGGCAAGACAGGCACAGATACGCAGTATTTT	CASSEVTGKTGTDTQYF
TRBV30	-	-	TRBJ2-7	TGTGCCTGGAGTGTGGACGGGGGCTCCTACGAGCAGTACTTC	CAWSVDGGSYEQYF
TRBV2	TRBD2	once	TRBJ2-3	TGTGCCAGCAGTGAAGCGCTCCTAGCGGATCTCACAGATACGCAGTATTTT	CASSEALLADLTDTQYF
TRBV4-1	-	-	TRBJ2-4	TGCGCCAGCAGCCAAGATAACTTTCGGGGGCCAAAAAACATTCAGTACTTC	CASSQDNFRGPKNIQYF
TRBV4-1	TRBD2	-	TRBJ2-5	TGCGCCAGCAGCCAAGAGATTAGCGGGGGGGCCAGAGAGACCCAGTACTTC	CASSQEISGGARETQYF
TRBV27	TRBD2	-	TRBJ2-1	TGTGCCAGCAGCCGTGGGGGGGGGTCCTACAATGAGCAGTTCTTC	CASSRGGGSYNEQFF
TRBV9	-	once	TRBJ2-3	TGTGCCAGCAGCGTAGGAGTAGGTACAGATACGCAGTATTTT	CASSVGVGTDTQYF